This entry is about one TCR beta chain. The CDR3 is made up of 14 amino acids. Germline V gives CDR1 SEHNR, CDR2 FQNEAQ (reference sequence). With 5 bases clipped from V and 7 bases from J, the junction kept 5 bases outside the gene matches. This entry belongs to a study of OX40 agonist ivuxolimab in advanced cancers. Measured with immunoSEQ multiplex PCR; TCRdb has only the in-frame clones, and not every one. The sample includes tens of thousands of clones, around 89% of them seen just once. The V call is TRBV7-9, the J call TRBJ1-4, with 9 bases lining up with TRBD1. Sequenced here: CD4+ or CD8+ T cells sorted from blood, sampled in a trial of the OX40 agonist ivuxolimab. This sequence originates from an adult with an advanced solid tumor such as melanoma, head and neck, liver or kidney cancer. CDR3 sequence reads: CASSTTGGGEKLFF. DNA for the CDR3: TGTGCCAGCAGCACTACAGGGGGCGGTGAAAAACTGTTTTTT.